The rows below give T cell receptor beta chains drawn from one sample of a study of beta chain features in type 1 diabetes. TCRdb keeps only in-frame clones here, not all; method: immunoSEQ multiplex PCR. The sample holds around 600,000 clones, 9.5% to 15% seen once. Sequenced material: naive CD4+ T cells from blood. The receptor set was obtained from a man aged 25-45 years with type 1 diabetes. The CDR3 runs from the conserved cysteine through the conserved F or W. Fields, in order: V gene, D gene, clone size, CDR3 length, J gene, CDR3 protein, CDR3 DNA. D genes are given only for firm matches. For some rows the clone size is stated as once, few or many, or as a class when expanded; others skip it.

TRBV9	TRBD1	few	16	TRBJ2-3	CASSTRQGASTDTQYF	TGTGCCAGCAGCACTCGACAGGGGGCGAGCACAGATACGCAGTATTTT
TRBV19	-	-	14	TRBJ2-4	CASSTKPGGNIQYF	TGTGCCAGTAGTACAAAGCCCGGGGGAAACATTCAGTACTTC
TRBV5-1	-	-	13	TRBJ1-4	CASSGDGNEKLFF	TGCGCCAGCAGCGGGGATGGAAATGAAAAACTGTTTTTT
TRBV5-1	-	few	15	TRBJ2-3	CASSLALTSTDTQYF	TGCGCCAGCAGCTTGGCGTTAACTAGCACAGATACGCAGTATTTT
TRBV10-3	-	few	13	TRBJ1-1	CAISVSGGNEAFF	TGTGCCATCAGTGTGTCCGGTGGAAATGAAGCTTTCTTT
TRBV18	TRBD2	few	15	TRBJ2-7	CASSRGLAATYEQYF	TGTGCCAGCTCACGTGGACTAGCGGCTACCTACGAGCAGTACTTC
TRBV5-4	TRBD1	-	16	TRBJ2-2	CASSPAQGAVAGELFF	TGTGCCAGCAGCCCGGCACAGGGGGCCGTTGCCGGGGAGCTGTTTTTT
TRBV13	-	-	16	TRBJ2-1	CASSLGGRGYYNEQFF	TGTGCCAGCAGCTTAGGCGGGCGGGGTTACTACAATGAGCAGTTCTTC
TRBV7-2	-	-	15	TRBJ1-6	CASSLVVDRFSPLHF	TGTGCCAGCAGCTTAGTGGTCGACAGATTCTCACCCCTCCACTTT
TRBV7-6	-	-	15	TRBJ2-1	CASSLAAGSYNEQFF	TGTGCCAGCAGCTTAGCCGCCGGCTCCTACAATGAGCAGTTCTTC
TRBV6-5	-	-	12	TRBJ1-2	CASSKGTYGYTF	TGTGCCAGTAGCAAGGGGACCTATGGCTACACCTTC
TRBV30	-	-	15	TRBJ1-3	CACEQGLSGKNTIYF	TGTGCCTGCGAACAAGGCCTTTCCGGCAAAAACACCATATATTTT
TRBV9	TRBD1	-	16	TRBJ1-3	CASRGQGDLSGNTIYF	TGTGCCAGCAGGGGACAGGGTGACCTCTCTGGAAACACCATATATTTT
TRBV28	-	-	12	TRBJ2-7	CASSLSSLRQYF	TGTGCCAGCAGTTTATCGAGTCTCCGGCAGTACTTC
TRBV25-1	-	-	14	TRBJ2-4	CASSDAGAKNIQYF	TGTGCCAGCAGTGATGCCGGGGCTAAAAACATTCAGTACTTC
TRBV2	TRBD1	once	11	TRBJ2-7	CASDRAYEQYF	TGTGCCAGCGACAGGGCCTACGAGCAGTACTTC
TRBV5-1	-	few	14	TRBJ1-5	CASSLSGNNQPQHF	TGCGCCAGCAGCTTATCTGGGAACAATCAGCCCCAGCATTTT
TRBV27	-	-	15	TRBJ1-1	CASSPRDWMNTEAFF	TGTGCCAGCAGCCCCCGGGACTGGATGAACACTGAAGCTTTCTTT
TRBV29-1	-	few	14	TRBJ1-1	CSANLRLLNTEAFF	TGCAGCGCCAACCTGAGACTACTGAACACTGAAGCTTTCTTT
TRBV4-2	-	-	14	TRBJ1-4	CASSRTGLGEKLFF	TGTGCCAGCAGCCGAACAGGGCTAGGTGAAAAACTGTTTTTT
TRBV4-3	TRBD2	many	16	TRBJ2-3	CASSQDLAGVGDTQYF	TGCGCCAGCAGCCAAGACCTAGCGGGGGTTGGAGATACGCAGTATTTT
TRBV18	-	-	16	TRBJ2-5	CASSPPGRGLQETQYF	TGTGCCAGCTCACCCCCGGGGAGGGGGCTCCAAGAGACCCAGTACTTC
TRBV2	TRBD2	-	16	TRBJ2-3	CASSGEASGLTDTQYF	TGTGCCAGCAGTGGAGAGGCTAGCGGGCTCACAGATACGCAGTATTTT
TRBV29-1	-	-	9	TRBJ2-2	CSFKGELFF	TGCAGCTTCAAGGGGGAGCTGTTTTTT
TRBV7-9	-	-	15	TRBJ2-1	CASSLAEGVSNEQFF	TGTGCCAGCAGCTTAGCGGAGGGGGTGTCCAATGAGCAGTTCTTC
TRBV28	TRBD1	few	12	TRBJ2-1	CASVTGDNEQFF	TGTGCCAGTGTGACAGGGGACAATGAGCAGTTCTTC
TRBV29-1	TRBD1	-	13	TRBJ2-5	CSVTGQLAETQYF	TGCAGCGTCACGGGACAGCTGGCGGAGACCCAGTACTTC
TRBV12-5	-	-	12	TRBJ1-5	CATGQLNQPQHF	TGTGCTACTGGACAACTCAATCAGCCCCAGCATTTT
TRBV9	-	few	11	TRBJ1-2	CASSQGEGYTF	TGTGCCAGCTCCCAAGGGGAGGGCTACACCTTC
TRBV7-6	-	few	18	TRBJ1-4	CASSLRERSRLTNEKLFF	TGTGCCAGCAGCTTACGGGAGAGGAGTAGACTGACTAATGAAAAACTGTTTTTT
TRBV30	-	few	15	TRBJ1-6	CAWSVPGIGNSPLHF	TGTGCCTGGAGTGTACCTGGGATCGGTAATTCACCCCTCCACTTT
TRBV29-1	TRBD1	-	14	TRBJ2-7	CSARTGDPSYEQYF	TGCAGCGCTAGGACAGGGGACCCTTCCTACGAGCAGTACTTC
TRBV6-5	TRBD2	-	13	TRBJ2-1	CASSRPGGNEQFF	TGTGCCAGCAGCCGACCGGGGGGGAATGAGCAGTTCTTC
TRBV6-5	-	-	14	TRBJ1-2	CASFDVQANYGYTF	TGTGCCAGCTTTGACGTACAAGCTAACTATGGCTACACCTTC
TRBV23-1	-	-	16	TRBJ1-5	CASSHPQGGEGQPQHF	TGCGCCAGCAGTCATCCCCAAGGCGGGGAAGGTCAGCCCCAGCATTTT
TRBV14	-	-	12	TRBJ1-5	CASSLEVQPQHF	TGTGCCAGCAGCCTCGAGGTTCAGCCCCAGCATTTT
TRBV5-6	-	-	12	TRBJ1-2	CASSPGDYGYTF	TGTGCCAGCAGTCCCGGGGACTATGGCTACACCTTC
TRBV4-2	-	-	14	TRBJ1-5	CASSQGTSWVPQHF	TGTGCCAGCAGCCAAGGGACTTCCTGGGTGCCCCAGCATTTT
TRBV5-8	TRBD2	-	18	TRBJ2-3	CASSFLFGTSGDTTSAYF	TGTGCCAGCAGCTTCTTATTTGGGACTAGCGGGGACACAACGAGCGCGTATTTT
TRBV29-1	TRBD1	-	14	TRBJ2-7	CSAGPGQGSNEQYF	TGCAGCGCCGGACCGGGACAGGGGTCCAACGAGCAGTACTTC
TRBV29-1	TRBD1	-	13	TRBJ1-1	CSVTDRVNTEAFF	TGCAGCGTTACCGACAGGGTGAACACTGAAGCTTTCTTT
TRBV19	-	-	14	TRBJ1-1	CASSSHPMNTEAFF	TGTGCCAGTAGTTCACATCCAATGAACACTGAAGCTTTCTTT
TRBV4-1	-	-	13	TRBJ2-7	CASSQDIPYEQYF	TGCGCCAGCAGCCAAGATATCCCCTACGAGCAGTACTTC
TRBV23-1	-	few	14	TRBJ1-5	CAQTGQGKNQPQHF	TGCGCGCAAACGGGTCAGGGCAAAAATCAGCCCCAGCATTTT
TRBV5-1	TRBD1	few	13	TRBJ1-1	CASSRQGDTEAFF	TGCGCCAGCAGCCGACAGGGAGACACTGAAGCTTTCTTT
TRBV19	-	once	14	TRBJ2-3	CASSYTGITDTQYF	TGTGCCAGTAGTTACACAGGTATCACAGATACGCAGTATTTT
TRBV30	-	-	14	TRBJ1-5	CAWSVTTDNQPQHF	TGTGCCTGGAGTGTGACAACGGACAATCAGCCCCAGCATTTT
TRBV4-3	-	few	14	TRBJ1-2	CASSQDRGGRGYTF	TGCGCCAGCAGCCAAGATCGCGGGGGTCGCGGCTACACCTTC
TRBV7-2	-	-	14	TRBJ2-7	CASSPQGGPYEQYF	TGTGCCAGCAGCCCCCAGGGCGGCCCCTACGAGCAGTACTTC
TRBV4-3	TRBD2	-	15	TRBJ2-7	CASSQEGFGGDEQYF	TGCGCCAGCAGCCAAGAAGGTTTTGGGGGGGACGAGCAGTACTTC
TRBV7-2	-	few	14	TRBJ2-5	CASSLAAVQETQYF	TGTGCCAGCAGCTTGGCAGCGGTCCAAGAGACCCAGTACTTC
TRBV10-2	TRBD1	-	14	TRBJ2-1	CASSVTYRGHEQFF	TGCGCCAGCAGTGTGACGTACAGGGGCCATGAGCAGTTCTTC
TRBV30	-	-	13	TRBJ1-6	CAWTGTYNSPLHF	TGTGCCTGGACTGGGACATATAATTCACCCCTCCACTTT
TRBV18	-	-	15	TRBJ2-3	CASSPPKGSTDTQYF	TGTGCCAGCTCACCACCTAAGGGCAGCACAGATACGCAGTATTTT
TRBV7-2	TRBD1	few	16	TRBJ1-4	CASSIGQGPKVGKLFF	TGTGCCAGCAGCATCGGACAGGGGCCCAAAGTGGGTAAACTGTTTTTT
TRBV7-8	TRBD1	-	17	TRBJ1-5	CASSLGTGAVSNQPQHF	TGTGCCAGCAGCTTGGGGACAGGGGCCGTCAGCAATCAGCCCCAGCATTTT
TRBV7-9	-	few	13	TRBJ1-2	CASSLALSAGYTF	TGTGCCAGCAGCTTAGCGCTTTCGGCTGGCTACACCTTC